Below, 20 T cell receptor beta chains from the same sample are listed, as sequenced in a study of blood T cell repertoires in COVID-19. Clones were read by immunoSEQ multiplex PCR, and TCRdb kept only the in-frame ones, dropping some. The sample contains 200,000 to 250,000 clones, 88% of which appear only once. The sample consisted of PBMCs or T cells enriched from blood (not recorded which). These receptors all come from a woman younger than 45 who had recovered from COVID-19.

The chain is built from TRBV12-5 and TRBJ1-5; unclear D gene. V was shortened by 5 bases and J by 5 bases, with 16 bases between the two germline ends. The CDR3 runs 15 residues. CDR1 is LGHNT and CDR2 is FRNRAP in the germline V gene. CDR3 residues: CASGPPWEGDQPQHF. The CDR3 nucleotides are TGTGCTAGTGGTCCACCTTGGGAGGGAGATCAGCCCCAGCATTTT.

Concerning this clone itself: The sample holds other DNA sequences that translate to the same CDR3. Here the CDR3 reads CASSLQGLQETQYF. As DNA, the CDR3 is TGCGCCAGCAGCTTACAGGGTTTACAAGAGACCCAGTACTTC. V and J are TRBV5-1 and TRBJ2-5, with D perhaps matching TRBD1 (6 bases). There are 14 residues in the CDR3. The ends were cut back, 2 bases at V and 2 bases at J, with 10 bases in the middle. Germline assignment: CDR1 SGHRS and CDR2 YFSETQ.

The CDR3, as DNA: TGCAGTGCTAGTCTACAGAGCTCCTACGAGCAGTACTTC. It specifies CSASLQSSYEQYF. This chain uses TRBV20-1 with TRBJ2-7; no firm D call. The CDR3 spans 13 residues. The V and J ends lost 3 bases and 0 bases respectively, with 9 bases between them. The germline V gene has CDR1 DFQATT and CDR2 SNEGSKA (reference sequence).

The CDR3 region is CASSPGTGNSPLHF. CDR3 in DNA: TGTGCCAGTAGTCCCGGGACAGGAAATTCACCCCTCCACTTT. V and J are TRBV19 and TRBJ1-6, with 8 bases matching TRBD1. Germline CDR1 and CDR2: LNHDA and SQIVND (reference sequence). After removal of 5 bases from V and 7 bases from J, the junction contained 4 bases not matched to a gene. This CDR3 is built from 14 residues. The full variable domain, completed using reference TRBV19 and TRBJ1-6, is DGGITQSPKYLFRKEGQNVTLSCEQNLNHDAMYWYRQDPGQGLRLIYYSQIVNDFQKGDIAEGYSVSREKKESFPLTVTSAQKNPTAFYLCASSPGTGNSPLHFGNGTRLTVT.

The chain carries TRBV6-2 or TRBV6-3 and TRBJ1-3; D is unresolved. Trimming removed 4 bases at V and 0 bases at J, with 25 bases between. The CDR3 is 20 amino acids. Germline values: CDR1 MNHEY, CDR2 SVGEGT. DNA of the CDR3: TGTGCCAGCAGTTCCTCGCCAGGACTCGTCCGGATAGCCTCTGGAAACACCATATATTTT. Its protein is CASSSSPGLVRIASGNTIYF.

V gene TRBV7-9 combines with J gene TRBJ1-2; perhaps TRBD1 as D (6 bases). The ends were cut back, 2 bases at V and 1 base at J, with 17 bases in the middle. There are 17 residues in the CDR3. CDR1 is SEHNR, CDR2 FQNEAQ, per germline (reference sequence). CDR3 nucleotide sequence: TGTGCCAGCAGCTTAAAGATCAGGGGCCCCCTTAACTATGGCTACACCTTC. Translation: CASSLKIRGPLNYGYTF.

V gene TRBV21-1 combines with J gene TRBJ1-4; the DNA was not used to check the table's D call, TRBD1. TRBV21-1 is designated a pseudogene. The CDR3 contains 19 residues. CDR3 in amino acids: CASSKGQGNPPTTNEKLFF. For the CDR3, the DNA is TGTGCCAGCAGCAAAGGACAGGGTAATCCTCCAACAACTAATGAAAAACTGTTTTTT.

This CDR3 is CASSQRDRDSGYTF. Here the CDR3 DNA reads TGTGCCAGCAGCCAAAGGGACAGGGATAGCGGCTACACCTTC. This chain connects TRBV3-1 (or the pseudogene TRBV3-2) to TRBJ1-2; TRBD1 matches 9 bases. This CDR3 is 14 amino acids long. V lost 2 bases to trimming and J lost 8 bases; unmatched junction nucleotides: 6. Germline-derived CDR1 and CDR2 are LGHDT and YNNKEL (reference sequence).

Written as DNA, the CDR3 is TGTGCCAGCAGCCAAGATCTCATGGGGCACAACGAGCAGTACTTC. It encodes CASSQDLMGHNEQYF. The rearrangement joins TRBV3-1 (or the pseudogene TRBV3-2) to TRBJ2-7; TRBD1 is a possible D gene (5 bases). The CDR3 runs to 15 residues. The germline gives CDR1 LGHDT, CDR2 YNNKEL (reference sequence). V was pared by 0 bases and J by 5 bases, with 14 bases between.

The sample holds a few counts of this clone. The CDR3 DNA follows: TGTGCCAGTAGTTATTCGGGGGAAGGTTGGCAAGAGACCCAGTACTTC. It encodes CASSYSGEGWQETQYF. V gene TRBV19 combines with J gene TRBJ2-5, with a possible D match to TRBD2 (6 bases). Trimming left V 5 bases short and J 2 bases short, with 18 bases between. Germline CDR1 LNHDA, CDR2 SQIVND (reference sequence). There are 16 residues in the CDR3.

V usage is TRBV29-1 and J usage is TRBJ1-3; D is unresolved. The V gene's germline CDR1 is SQVTM and CDR2 ANQGSEA. CDR3 size: 14 residues. Trimming stripped 0 bases from V and 2 bases from J, with 8 bases between. In nucleotides, the CDR3 is TGCAGCGTTGAAGACGGGGAACCTGGAAACACCATATATTTT. It is translated as CSVEDGEPGNTIYF. The whole variable domain, remainder taken from reference TRBV29-1 and TRBJ1-3, is SAVISQKPSRDICQRGTSLTIQCQVDSQVTMMFWYRQQPGQSLTLIATANQGSEATYESGFVIDKFPISRPNLTFSTLTVSNMSPEDSSIYLCSVEDGEPGNTIYFGEGSWLTVV.

The rearrangement links TRBV19 to TRBJ1-6; 7 nucleotides match TRBD1. The CDR3 loop spans 13 amino acids. Germline CDR1 is LNHDA and CDR2 is SQIVND (reference sequence). V dropped 5 bases and J dropped 8; count of bases not matched to a gene: 3. The CDR3, as DNA: TGTGCCAGTAGTGAAGACAGGGATTCACCCCTCCACTTT. Amino acid sequence: CASSEDRDSPLHF. Full variable domain (rest looked up from reference TRBV19 and TRBJ1-6): DGGITQSPKYLFRKEGQNVTLSCEQNLNHDAMYWYRQDPGQGLRLIYYSQIVNDFQKGDIAEGYSVSREKKESFPLTVTSAQKNPTAFYLCASSEDRDSPLHFGNGTRLTVT.

This chain links TRBV4-1 with TRBJ2-7; D remains unclear. Looked up from germline, CDR1 is MGHRA and CDR2 is YSYEKL. V dropped 4 bases and J dropped 3 bases, with 10 bases sitting between them. CDR3 length: 13 residues. CDR3 in DNA: TGCGCCAGCAGCCGAGGTCCCGACTACGAGCAGTACTTC. Its translation: CASSRGPDYEQYF.

This clone has only one observation. This chain links TRBV4-1 with TRBJ2-2; 8 bases align to TRBD2. With 1 base clipped from V and 5 bases from J, the junction kept 6 bases outside the gene matches. The CDR3 length is 16 residues. Germline CDR1 is MGHRA and CDR2 is YSYEKL. The chain's CDR3 is CASSQAPGGRTGELFF. The CDR3, as DNA: TGCGCCAGCAGCCAAGCTCCGGGGGGGAGAACCGGGGAGCTGTTTTTT.

The J gene is TRBJ2-7, the V gene TRBV21-1; TRBD1 is taken as the D call from the table, unchecked against the DNA. TRBV21-1 is termed a pseudogene. The CDR3 sequence is 16 residues long. The CDR3 sequence: CASSKAEQGETYEQYF. CDR3 nucleotides: TGTGCCAGCAGCAAAGCTGAACAGGGGGAAACCTACGAGCAGTACTTC.

V gene TRBV5-1 combines with J gene TRBJ2-3; 7 nucleotides align to TRBD2. Germline CDR1 is SGHRS and CDR2 is YFSETQ. The CDR3 is 15 amino acids. With 7 bases clipped from V and 5 bases from J, the junction kept 13 bases outside the gene matches. The DNA for the CDR3 is TGCGCCAGCTCCCTCCGCGCGGGGGTTCGAGATACGCAGTATTTT. This codes for CASSLRAGVRDTQYF.

The rearrangement uses TRBV7-2 and TRBJ1-1; 9 bases agree with TRBD1. J lost 5 bases, V lost 1 base, and 5 bases had no gene match. The CDR3 extends over 15 amino acids. CDR1 SGHTA and CDR2 FQGNSA come from the germline V gene. The CDR3 sequence is CASSLGWDRETEAFF. CDR3 nucleotide sequence: TGTGCCAGCAGCTTAGGGTGGGACAGGGAGACTGAAGCTTTCTTT.

V and J are TRBV7-6 and TRBJ1-3; D possibly corresponds to TRBD1 (5 bases). This CDR3 is 16 amino acids long. V was shortened by 5 bases and J by 1 base, with 15 bases between the two germline ends. Germline lookup yields CDR1 SGHVS and CDR2 FNYEAQ. The CDR3 loop is CASSGPRQFSGNTIYF. The DNA for the CDR3 is TGTGCCAGCAGCGGCCCCCGACAGTTTTCTGGAAACACCATATATTTT. Combining the CDR3 with reference TRBV7-6 and TRBJ1-3 gives the whole variable domain GAGVSQSPRYKVTKRGQDVALRCDPISGHVSLYWYRQALGQGPEFLTYFNYEAQQDKSGLPNDRFSAERPEGSISTLTIQRTEQRDSAMYRCASSGPRQFSGNTIYFGEGSWLTVV.

The V gene is TRBV6-5, the J gene TRBJ1-3; 10 positions agree with TRBD1. The CDR3 is 14 amino acids. The V and J ends lost 7 bases and 4 bases, in that order; junction bases with no gene match: 4. In germline, CDR1 is MNHEY, CDR2 SVGAGI. The CDR3 is CASTRDRGGNTIYF. DNA for the CDR3: TGTGCCAGCACCCGGGACAGGGGAGGAAACACCATATATTTT.

V usage is TRBV2 and J usage is TRBJ1-6, with TRBD1 matching over 7 bases. The germline CDR1 and CDR2 sequences are SNHLY and FYNNEI. The CDR3 has 15 amino acids. V was clipped by 6 bases and J by 5 bases; unmatched bases: 7. The CDR3 region is CASRTGTVNNSPLHF. CDR3 coding DNA: TGTGCCAGCAGAACCGGGACAGTTAATAATTCACCCCTCCACTTT. The variable domain in full, completed from reference TRBV2 and TRBJ1-6, reads EPEVTQTPSHQVTQMGQEVILRCVPISNHLYFYWYRQILGQKVEFLVSFYNNEISEKSEIFDDQFSVERPDGSNFTLKIRSTKLEDSAMYFCASRTGTVNNSPLHFGNGTRLTVT.